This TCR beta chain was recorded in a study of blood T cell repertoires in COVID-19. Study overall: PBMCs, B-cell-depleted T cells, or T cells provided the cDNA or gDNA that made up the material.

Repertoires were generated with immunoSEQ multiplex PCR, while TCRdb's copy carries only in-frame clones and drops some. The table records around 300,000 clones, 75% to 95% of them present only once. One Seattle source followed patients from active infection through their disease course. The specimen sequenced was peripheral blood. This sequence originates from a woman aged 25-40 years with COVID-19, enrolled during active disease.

The CDR3 DNA is TGTGCCAGCAGCCTGACCGTAACAGGGGATAGCTACGAGCAGTACTTC. It translates to CASSLTVTGDSYEQYF. The chain couples TRBV5-5 to TRBJ2-7; 7 bases fit TRBD1. This CDR3 is 16 amino acids long. Unmatched junction bases numbered 13, after V lost 4 bases and J lost 3 bases. Germline CDR1 and CDR2: SGHKS and YYEKEE (reference sequence).